The source of this TCR beta chain is a study of identical twins. TCRdb passed the 5' RACE reads through MiXCR, listing each CDR3 protein once. The top ten hold just under 3% of the sample, which has about 470,000 distinct CDR3 sequences, roughly a quarter seen once. Remarks on this clonotype: Its antigen remains unidentified.

Looked up from germline, CDR1 is ENHRY and CDR2 is SYGVKD. Deletions cut 3 bases from V and 6 bases from J, with 3 bases between. This CDR3 is built from 11 residues. Whole-study findings and limits: Within monozygotic twins, out-of-frame TCR alpha sharing was underestimated by the models.

These data were also filed under a second study, of T cells expressing NK-cell markers.

The chain combines TRBV10-3 with TRBJ2-1; no clear D. The receptor comes from a woman aged 18-29 years in good health. Input material: CD4+ T cells sorted from blood. CDR3 in DNA: TGTGCCATCAGTGATATCAATGAGCAGTTCTTC. Translating gives CAISDINEQFF.